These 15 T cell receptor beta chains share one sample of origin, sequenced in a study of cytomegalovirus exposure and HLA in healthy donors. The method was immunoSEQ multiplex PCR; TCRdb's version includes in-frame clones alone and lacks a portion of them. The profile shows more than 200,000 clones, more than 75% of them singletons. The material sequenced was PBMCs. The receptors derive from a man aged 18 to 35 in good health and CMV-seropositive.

The CDR3 DNA follows: TGTGCCAGCAGCTTAATGGCTCTCGGCAATGAGCAGTTCTTC. Amino acids: CASSLMALGNEQFF. The chain carries TRBV7-9 and TRBJ2-1; D uncertain. Germline-derived CDR1 and CDR2 are SEHNR and FQNEAQ (reference sequence). Trimming removed 2 bases from V and 6 bases from J, with 11 bases in between. The CDR3 extends over 14 amino acids.

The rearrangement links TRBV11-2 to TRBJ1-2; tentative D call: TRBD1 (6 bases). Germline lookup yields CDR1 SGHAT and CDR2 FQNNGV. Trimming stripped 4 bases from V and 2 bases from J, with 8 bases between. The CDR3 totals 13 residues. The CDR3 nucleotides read TGTGCCAGCAGCTCTACAGGGAACTATGGCTACACCTTC. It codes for CASSSTGNYGYTF.

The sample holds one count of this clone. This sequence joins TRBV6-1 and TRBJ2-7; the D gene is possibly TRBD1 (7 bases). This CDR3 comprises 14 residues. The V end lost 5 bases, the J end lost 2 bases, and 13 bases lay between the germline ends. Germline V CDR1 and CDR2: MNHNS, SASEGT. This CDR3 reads CASSRGDRTYEQYF. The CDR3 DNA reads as TGTGCCAGCAGTAGGGGGGACAGAACCTACGAGCAGTACTTC.

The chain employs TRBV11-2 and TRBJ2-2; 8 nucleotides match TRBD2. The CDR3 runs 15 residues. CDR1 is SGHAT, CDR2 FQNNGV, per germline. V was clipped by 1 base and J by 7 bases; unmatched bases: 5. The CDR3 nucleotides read TGTGCCAGCAGCTTAGTCGGGAGGGAGGACGGGGAGCTGTTTTTT. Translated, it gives CASSLVGREDGELFF.

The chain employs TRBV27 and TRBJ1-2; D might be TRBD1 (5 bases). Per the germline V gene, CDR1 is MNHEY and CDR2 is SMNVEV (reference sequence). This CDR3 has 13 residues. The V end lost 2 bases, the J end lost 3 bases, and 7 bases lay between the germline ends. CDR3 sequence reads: CASSLGADYGYTF. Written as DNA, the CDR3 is TGTGCCAGCAGTTTAGGGGCAGACTATGGCTACACCTTC.

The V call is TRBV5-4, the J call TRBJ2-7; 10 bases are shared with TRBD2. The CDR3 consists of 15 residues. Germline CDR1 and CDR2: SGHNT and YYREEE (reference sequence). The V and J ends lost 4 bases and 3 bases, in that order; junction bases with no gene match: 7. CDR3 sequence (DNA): TGTGCCAGCAGCCATAGCGGGAGGACGGGCTACGAGCAGTACTTC. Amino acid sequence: CASSHSGRTGYEQYF.

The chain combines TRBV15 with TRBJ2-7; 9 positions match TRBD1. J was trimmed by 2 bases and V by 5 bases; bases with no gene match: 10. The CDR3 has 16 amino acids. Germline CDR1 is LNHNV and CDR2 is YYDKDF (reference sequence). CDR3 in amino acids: CATSATQGAGTYEQYF. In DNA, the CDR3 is TGTGCCACCAGCGCGACACAGGGGGCTGGGACCTACGAGCAGTACTTC. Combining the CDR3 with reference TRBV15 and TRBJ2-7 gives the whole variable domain DAMVIQNPRYQVTQFGKPVTLSCSQTLNHNVMYWYQQKSSQAPKLLFHYYDKDFNNEADTPDNFQSRRPNTSFCFLDIRSPGLGDTAMYLCATSATQGAGTYEQYFGPGTRLTVT.

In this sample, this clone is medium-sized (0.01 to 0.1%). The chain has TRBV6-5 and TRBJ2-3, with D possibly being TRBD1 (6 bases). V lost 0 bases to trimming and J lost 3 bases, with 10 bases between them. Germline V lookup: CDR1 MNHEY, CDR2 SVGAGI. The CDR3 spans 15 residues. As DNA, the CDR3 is TGTGCCAGCAGTTACTCAAGGGGACAAACAGATACGCAGTATTTT. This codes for CASSYSRGQTDTQYF.

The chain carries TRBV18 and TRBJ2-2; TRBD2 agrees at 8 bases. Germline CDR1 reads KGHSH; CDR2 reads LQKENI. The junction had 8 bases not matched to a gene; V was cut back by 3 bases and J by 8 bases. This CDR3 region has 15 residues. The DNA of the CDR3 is TGTGCCAGCTCACCGCAAGCGGGAGTCTCGGGGGAGCTGTTTTTT. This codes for CASSPQAGVSGELFF.

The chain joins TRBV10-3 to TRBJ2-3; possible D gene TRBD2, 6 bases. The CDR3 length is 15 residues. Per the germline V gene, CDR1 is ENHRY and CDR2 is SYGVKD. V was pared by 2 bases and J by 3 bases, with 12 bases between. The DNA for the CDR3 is TGTGCCATCAGTGAGGGTAGCGGAATAACAGATACGCAGTATTTT. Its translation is CAISEGSGITDTQYF.

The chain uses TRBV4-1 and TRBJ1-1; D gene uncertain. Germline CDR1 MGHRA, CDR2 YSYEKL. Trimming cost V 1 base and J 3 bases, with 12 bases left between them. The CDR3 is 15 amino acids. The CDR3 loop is CASSQGSRRDTEAFF. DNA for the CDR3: TGCGCCAGCAGCCAAGGATCAAGGCGGGACACTGAAGCTTTCTTT.

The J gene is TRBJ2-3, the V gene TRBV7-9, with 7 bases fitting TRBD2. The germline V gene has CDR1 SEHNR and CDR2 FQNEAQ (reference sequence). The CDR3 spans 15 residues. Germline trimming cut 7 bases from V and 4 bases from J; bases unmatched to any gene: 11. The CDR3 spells CASTPREVTADTQYF. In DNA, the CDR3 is TGTGCCAGCACGCCCCGGGAGGTCACCGCAGATACGCAGTATTTT.

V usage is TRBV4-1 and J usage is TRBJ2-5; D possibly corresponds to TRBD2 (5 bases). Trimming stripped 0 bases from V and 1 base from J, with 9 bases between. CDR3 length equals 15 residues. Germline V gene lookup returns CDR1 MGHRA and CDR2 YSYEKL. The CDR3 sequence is CASSQDASPQETQYF. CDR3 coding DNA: TGCGCCAGCAGCCAAGATGCTAGCCCCCAAGAGACCCAGTACTTC.

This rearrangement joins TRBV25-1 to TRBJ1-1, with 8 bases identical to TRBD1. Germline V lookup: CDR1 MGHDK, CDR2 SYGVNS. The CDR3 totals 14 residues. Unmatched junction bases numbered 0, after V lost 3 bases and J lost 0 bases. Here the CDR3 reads CASSETGVNTEAFF. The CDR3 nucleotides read TGTGCCAGCAGTGAGACAGGGGTGAACACTGAAGCTTTCTTT.

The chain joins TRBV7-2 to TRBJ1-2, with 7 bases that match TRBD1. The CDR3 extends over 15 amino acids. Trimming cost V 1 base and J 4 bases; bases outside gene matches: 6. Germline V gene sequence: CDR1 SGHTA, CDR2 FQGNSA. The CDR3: CASSLVGGQPYGYTF. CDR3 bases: TGTGCCAGCAGCTTAGTAGGGGGACAGCCCTATGGCTACACCTTC.